The next 18 T cell receptor beta chains were all read from a single sample in a study of cytomegalovirus exposure and HLA in healthy donors. It was with 60 Vbeta and 13 Jbeta primers that the PCR ran. The repertoire was sequenced with immunoSEQ multiplex PCR; TCRdb's copy has only in-frame clones and lacks some. Of around 150,000 clones listed, approximately 78% are singletons. The source material was PBMCs. These receptors came from a woman in her forties in good health and CMV-seropositive.

CDR3 loop: CASSLARVNYGYTF. CDR3 bases: TGTGCCAGCAGCTTAGCGAGGGTTAACTATGGCTACACCTTC. The chain has TRBV7-8 and TRBJ1-2; D unresolved. Germline assignment: CDR1 SGHVS and CDR2 FQNEAQ. There are 14 residues in the CDR3. V was pared by 0 bases and J by 1 base, with 6 bases between. The full variable domain, in which reference TRBV7-8 and TRBJ1-2 provide the parts outside the CDR3, is GAGVSQSPRYKVAKRGQDVALRCDPISGHVSLFWYQQALGQGPEFLTYFQNEAQLDKSGLPSDRFFAERPEGSVSTLKIQRTQQEDSAVYLCASSLARVNYGYTFGSGTRLTVV.

The CDR3 bases are TGTGCCAGCGGCGGAGTAGAGTTCTCGAGACAGATCCACAATGAGCAGTTCTTC. This translates into CASGGVEFSRQIHNEQFF. V gene TRBV7-3 combines with J gene TRBJ2-1, with a possible D match to TRBD1 (5 bases). Germline CDR1 is SGHTA and CDR2 is FQGTGA. V was cut by 8 bases and J by 5 bases, with 28 bases left in between. The CDR3 sequence is 18 residues long.

V gene TRBV28 combines with J gene TRBJ1-4, with unresolved D. The CDR3 runs to 12 residues. V was shortened by 5 bases and J by 6 bases, with 7 bases between the two germline ends. Germline CDR1 is MDHEN and CDR2 is SYDVKM. The CDR3 coding sequence is TGTGCCAGCAGTATAACGGATGAAAAACTGTTTTTT. This translates into CASSITDEKLFF.

This chain connects TRBV5-3 to TRBJ2-7, with 7 bases lining up with TRBD1. TRBV5-3 is an ORF for which the function is uncertain. Losses at the gene ends were 3 bases for V and 2 bases for J; bases not matched to a gene: 8. The CDR3 is 15 amino acids. CDR3 residues: CARSYRDSEPYEQYF. CDR3 bases: TGTGCCAGAAGCTACCGGGACAGTGAACCCTACGAGCAGTACTTC.

The chain links TRBV5-5 to TRBJ1-1, with D possibly being TRBD1 (5 bases). CDR1 is SGHKS, CDR2 YYEKEE, per germline (reference sequence). The CDR3 sequence is 14 residues long. Trimming took 5 bases from V and 4 from J, leaving 15 bases between them. The CDR3 sequence: CASSRRGEATEAFF. CDR3 in DNA: TGTGCCAGCAGTCGAAGGGGCGAGGCCACTGAAGCTTTCTTT.

The chain recombines TRBV6-5 with TRBJ1-3; weak D call: TRBD1 (6 bases). Germline assignment: CDR1 MNHEY and CDR2 SVGAGI. V was clipped by 6 bases and J by 0 bases, with 12 bases between them. CDR3 length equals 15 residues. The chain's CDR3 is CASRIAQGSGNTIYF. For the CDR3, the DNA is TGTGCCAGCAGGATTGCACAGGGCTCTGGAAACACCATATATTTT.

The chain is built from TRBV27 and TRBJ1-2; 7 bases are a match to TRBD1. This CDR3 region has 13 residues. Looked up from germline, CDR1 is MNHEY and CDR2 is SMNVEV (reference sequence). V lost 3 bases to trimming and J lost 4 bases; unmatched junction nucleotides: 2. The CDR3 bases are TGTGCCAGCAGTTTCGAGGGGGCCTATGGCTACACCTTC. The encoded protein is CASSFEGAYGYTF.

The chain has TRBV30 and TRBJ2-2; possible D gene TRBD1, 5 bases. Trimming took off 2 bases at V and 9 bases at J, with 13 bases between the two ends. This CDR3 is 13 amino acids long. The germline gives CDR1 GTSNPN, CDR2 SVGIG (reference sequence). The CDR3 sequence: CAWSLTGDRELFF. In DNA form, the CDR3 reads TGTGCCTGGAGTCTAACAGGTGACCGGGAGCTGTTTTTT. The full variable domain, completed using reference TRBV30 and TRBJ2-2, is SQTIHQWPATLVQPVGSPLSLECTVEGTSNPNLYWYRQAAGRGLQLLFYSVGIGQISSEVPQNLSASRPQDRQFILSSKKLLLSDSGFYLCAWSLTGDRELFFGEGSRLTVL.

The chain employs TRBV28 and TRBJ2-3, with D perhaps TRBD1 (5 bases). CDR1 is MDHEN and CDR2 is SYDVKM in the germline V gene. The CDR3 is made up of 12 amino acids. Trimming cost V 8 bases and J 6 bases, with 12 bases left between them. The CDR3 bases are TGTGCCAGCGGACAATCTGGGGATACGCAGTATTTT. Translating gives CASGQSGDTQYF.

The chain joins TRBV2 to TRBJ1-2; no definite D call. The germline V gene encodes CDR1 SNHLY and CDR2 FYNNEI. There are 15 residues in the CDR3. V lost 3 bases and J 6 bases, leaving 17 bases between the germline ends. DNA of the CDR3: TGTGCCAGCAGTGACCCACCACCCAGGAGGGATGGCTACACCTTC. It translates to CASSDPPPRRDGYTF.

The V gene is TRBV6-1, the J gene TRBJ1-5; D is perhaps TRBD1 (6 bases). CDR3 length equals 13 residues. V was shortened by 5 bases and J by 6 bases, with 11 bases between the two germline ends. Germline V gives CDR1 MNHNS, CDR2 SASEGT. In DNA form, the CDR3 reads TGTGCCAGCAGTAGGGGCAGGGGTCAGCCCCAGCATTTT. Residues: CASSRGRGQPQHF.

The CDR3 bases are TGTGCCAGCAGTTCCTGGGGGGTAAGGGAGACCCAGTACTTC. This translates into CASSSWGVRETQYF. The chain couples TRBV6-6 to TRBJ2-5; D is perhaps TRBD2 (6 bases). Germline V CDR1 and CDR2: MNHNY, SVGAGI (reference sequence). This CDR3 contains 14 residues. The V and J ends lost 4 bases and 5 bases respectively, with 14 bases between them.

The CDR3 bases are TGTGCCAGCAGCTTGCCTAGCGGGAGTTACAATGAGCAGTTCTTC. Its translation is CASSLPSGSYNEQFF. The chain has TRBV5-4 and TRBJ2-1; 10 positions agree with TRBD2. Trimming at V came to 1 base and at J to 4 bases, leaving 2 bases not matched to a gene. Germline loops: CDR1 SGHNT, CDR2 YYREEE (reference sequence). The CDR3 loop spans 15 amino acids.

The chain couples TRBV18 to TRBJ2-7; weak D call: TRBD2 (6 bases). The germline gives CDR1 KGHSH, CDR2 LQKENI. The CDR3 covers 15 residues. The V end lost 5 bases, the J end lost 0 bases, and 14 bases lay between the germline ends. The CDR3 region has the DNA TGTGCCAGCTCATTACCTCGGGAGTTCTCCTACGAGCAGTACTTC. This encodes CASSLPREFSYEQYF.

The rearrangement joins TRBV27 to TRBJ1-5; D call uncertain. This CDR3 comprises 14 residues. Looked up from germline, CDR1 is MNHEY and CDR2 is SMNVEV (reference sequence). Trimming cost V 4 bases and J 9 bases, with 16 bases left between them. The CDR3 bases are TGTGCCAGCAGTTACTCTGGGAGCCTAGGGCCCCAGCATTTT. This sequence encodes CASSYSGSLGPQHF.

The chain carries TRBV13 and TRBJ2-1; maybe TRBD2 (5 bases). CDR3 length: 12 amino acids. Trimming stripped 2 bases from V and 6 bases from J, with 5 bases between. Per the germline V gene, CDR1 is PRHDT and CDR2 is FYEKMQ (reference sequence). The CDR3 DNA sequence: TGTGCCAGCAGCTTACGGGGCAATGAGCAGTTCTTC. This sequence encodes CASSLRGNEQFF.

The chain combines TRBV28 with TRBJ2-3; unclear D gene. V dropped 4 bases and J dropped 6 bases, with 11 bases sitting between them. The CDR3 loop spans 13 amino acids. Germline V CDR1 and CDR2: MDHEN, SYDVKM. The CDR3 reads CASSYPGSDTQYF. The CDR3, as DNA: TGTGCCAGCAGTTATCCGGGTAGCGATACGCAGTATTTT.

V usage is TRBV18 and J usage is TRBJ2-5, with a possible D match to TRBD1 (6 bases). The CDR3 consists of 16 residues. With 4 bases removed from V and 5 bases from J, the gap between germline ends came to 20 bases. The germline V gene encodes CDR1 KGHSH and CDR2 LQKENI. CDR3 in amino acids: CASSLYTGPQGETQYF. CDR3 bases: TGTGCCAGCTCACTTTACACCGGGCCCCAGGGGGAGACCCAGTACTTC.